Sequencing of this T cell receptor (beta chain) was carried out in a study of molecular identifiers for immune sequencing clone quantification. TCRdb reprocessed the PCR reads with MiXCR, giving one entry per CDR3 protein. The sample holds about 640,000 distinct CDR3 sequences, 15% to 20% seen once. Study results and limitations: Over 98% of effector molecules, yet under 1% of naive-cell molecules, were held by clones above 20 RNA copies.

Trimming pared 4 bases from V and 2 bases from J, leaving 17 bases between. Germline V CDR1 and CDR2: SEHNR, FQNEAQ (reference sequence). The CDR3 is 16 amino acids. Naive CD8 libraries used about 17,000 to 1,000,000 sorted cells and 10%, 30% or 50% RNA. This clonotype has ten or more counts. Its matching antigen is unknown. The receptor comes from a human donor in good health. Some libraries in this study had Jurkat cell RNA spiked in. The sequencing input was naive CD8+ T cells from blood, with Jurkat cell RNA spiked in. Sample subset: FACS-sorted CD8+CD4-CCR7+CD45RA+ naive T cells. The V and J genes are TRBV7-9 and TRBJ1-2; a possible D gene is TRBD1 (5 bases). The DNA for the CDR3 is TGTGCCAGCAGCTCCCCCCCCGGACAACTAAACTATGGCTACACCTTC. Translated, it gives CASSSPPGQLNYGYTF.